These 28 T cell receptor beta chains came from one sample sequenced in a study of beta chain features in type 1 diabetes. Whole-study findings and limits: When Type 1 diabetes patients were examined, their TCRB CDR3s proved moderately but significantly shorter in all four CD4+ subsets.

cDNA synthesis used the whole RNA isolate, giving expressed TCRB sequences. Clones were read by immunoSEQ multiplex PCR, and TCRdb kept only the in-frame ones, dropping some. The sample gives hundreds of thousands of clones, around 15% of which show up once; roughly 0.022% is in the top ten. The antigens for these receptors are not known. Specimen: naive CD4+ T cells from blood. The source is a man aged 18 to 30 with type 1 diabetes.

This rearrangement joins TRBV15 to TRBJ1-1, with D possibly being TRBD1 (5 bases). CDR3 length equals 15 residues. Germline lookup yields CDR1 LNHNV and CDR2 YYDKDF (reference sequence). Trimming took 8 bases from V and 2 from J, leaving 18 bases between them. The CDR3 reads CATAKNSGGNTEAFF. DNA of the CDR3: TGTGCCACCGCAAAAAATAGTGGGGGAAACACTGAAGCTTTCTTT. Supplemented by reference TRBV15 and TRBJ1-1, the full variable domain reads DAMVIQNPRYQVTQFGKPVTLSCSQTLNHNVMYWYQQKSSQAPKLLFHYYDKDFNNEADTPDNFQSRRPNTSFCFLDIRSPGLGDTAMYLCATAKNSGGNTEAFFGQGTRLTVV.

V is TRBV6-6 and J is TRBJ2-5, with D hard to call. V was shortened by 8 bases and J by 4 bases, with 8 bases between the two germline ends. The CDR3 has 11 residues. Germline assignment: CDR1 MNHNY and CDR2 SVGAGI (reference sequence). The CDR3 region has the DNA TGTGCCAGCTCCCTGGCAGAGACCCAGTACTTC. It encodes CASSLAETQYF.

V and J are TRBV6-5 and TRBJ1-4; D call uncertain. The germline V gene encodes CDR1 MNHEY and CDR2 SVGAGI. The CDR3 consists of 15 residues. V lost 6 bases and J lost 7, with 18 bases in between. CDR3 protein: CASSGGRAAGEKLFF. CDR3 DNA sequence: TGTGCCAGCAGCGGTGGACGGGCTGCCGGTGAAAAACTGTTTTTT.

This clone came up many times. The V call is TRBV7-2, the J call TRBJ2-3, with D uncertain. The V gene's germline CDR1 is SGHTA and CDR2 FQGNSA. The CDR3 runs 14 residues. Trimming shortened V by 0 bases and J by 4 bases, and 8 bases separated the two germline ends. The CDR3 here is CASSLAYVADTQYF. Here the CDR3 DNA reads TGTGCCAGCAGCTTAGCGTATGTGGCAGATACGCAGTATTTT.

This chain connects TRBV9 to TRBJ1-3; D remains ambiguous. Germline CDR1 is SGDLS and CDR2 is YYNGEE. V shed 0 bases and J shed 0 bases, with 16 bases lying between them. The CDR3 covers 18 residues. The CDR3 coding sequence is TGTGCCAGCAGCGTAGACCCCAGGCCGTCTAGCTCTGGAAACACCATATATTTT. Its translation is CASSVDPRPSSSGNTIYF.

This clone was found a few times. As DNA, the CDR3 is TGTGCCTGGCAACAGGGGACTAATGAAAAACTGTTTTTT. It is translated as CAWQQGTNEKLFF. The chain employs TRBV30 and TRBJ1-4; 7 bases fit TRBD1. The CDR3 has 13 residues. Germline lookup yields CDR1 GTSNPN and CDR2 SVGIG (reference sequence). V gave up 5 bases and J gave up 2 bases; unmatched junction bases: 2.

This clone came up many times. V is TRBV28 and J is TRBJ2-1, with 7 bases matching TRBD2. V shed 6 bases and J 4 bases; nucleotides not matched to a gene: 9. This CDR3 comprises 15 residues. The V gene's germline CDR1 is MDHEN and CDR2 SYDVKM. In DNA form, the CDR3 reads TGTGCCAGCAGCCCCAGCGGGGAGGGGTACAATGAGCAGTTCTTC. It codes for CASSPSGEGYNEQFF.

V is TRBV5-1 and J is TRBJ1-2, with D possibly TRBD1 on 6 matching bases. Germline CDR1 reads SGHRS; CDR2 reads YFSETQ. The CDR3 length is 15 residues. Trimming removed 0 bases from V and 6 bases from J, with 15 bases in between. The CDR3 sequence is CASSLGGGHVDGYTF. DNA of the CDR3: TGCGCCAGCAGCTTGGGAGGGGGACATGTTGATGGCTACACCTTC.

The chain is built from TRBV5-6 and TRBJ2-2, with 7 bases fitting TRBD1. V trimming: 4 bases; J trimming: 5 bases; junction bases outside the gene matches: 5. The germline V gene has CDR1 SGHDT and CDR2 YYEEEE. This CDR3 comprises 14 residues. CDR3 nucleotides: TGTGCCAGCAGCCCTGACAGGGTGACCGGGGAGCTGTTTTTT. It specifies CASSPDRVTGELFF. The variable domain in full, with the rest retrieved from reference TRBV5-6 and TRBJ2-2, is DAGVTQSPTHLIKTRGQQVTLRCSPKSGHDTVSWYQQALGQGPQFIFQYYEEEERQRGNFPDRFSGHQFPNYSSELNVNALLLGDSALYLCASSPDRVTGELFFGEGSRLTVL.

This clone was counted a few times. The chain has TRBV7-9 and TRBJ1-2; D possibly corresponds to TRBD1 (5 bases). Trimming took off 2 bases at V and 7 bases at J, with 11 bases between the two ends. This CDR3 comprises 13 residues. Germline lookup yields CDR1 SEHNR and CDR2 FQNEAQ (reference sequence). CDR3 DNA sequence: TGTGCCAGCAGCTTACTGACAGAGAGTGGCTACACCTTC. Translating gives CASSLLTESGYTF.

This clone was seen a few times. The J gene is TRBJ2-7, the V gene TRBV30, with 7 bases fitting TRBD1. CDR1 GTSNPN and CDR2 SVGIG come from the germline V gene (reference sequence). V shed 5 bases and J 2 bases; nucleotides not matched to a gene: 3. The CDR3 contains 12 residues. The CDR3 loop is CAWGQVTYEQYF. The CDR3, as DNA: TGTGCCTGGGGACAGGTCACCTACGAGCAGTACTTC. Supplemented by reference TRBV30 and TRBJ2-7, the full variable domain reads SQTIHQWPATLVQPVGSPLSLECTVEGTSNPNLYWYRQAAGRGLQLLFYSVGIGQISSEVPQNLSASRPQDRQFILSSKKLLLSDSGFYLCAWGQVTYEQYFGPGTRLTVT.

The chain employs TRBV30 and TRBJ1-1, with a weak D call TRBD1 (5 bases). There are 15 residues in the CDR3. V was trimmed by 4 bases and J by 7 bases, leaving 22 bases between them. Germline loops: CDR1 GTSNPN, CDR2 SVGIG (reference sequence). CDR3 residues: CAWTFLTSGFVEAFF. The CDR3 DNA reads as TGTGCCTGGACTTTTCTCACCTCAGGGTTTGTTGAAGCTTTCTTT. Full variable domain (missing parts from reference TRBV30 and TRBJ1-1): SQTIHQWPATLVQPVGSPLSLECTVEGTSNPNLYWYRQAAGRGLQLLFYSVGIGQISSEVPQNLSASRPQDRQFILSSKKLLLSDSGFYLCAWTFLTSGFVEAFFGQGTRLTVV.

This chain links TRBV10-3 with TRBJ1-1, with a tentative D call TRBD1 (5 bases). The germline V and J ends were trimmed by 6 bases and 4 bases, with 15 bases remaining between them. The CDR3 sequence is 14 residues long. Germline assignment: CDR1 ENHRY and CDR2 SYGVKD. CDR3 region: CAIRSSGAGTEAFF. CDR3 sequence (DNA): TGTGCCATCAGATCTAGTGGGGCGGGCACTGAAGCTTTCTTT.

This clone was recorded a few times. This chain joins TRBV23-1 and TRBJ2-7; 7 positions match TRBD1. TRBV23-1 is an open reading frame, and its role is uncertain. The CDR3 contains 13 residues. V shed 7 bases, J shed 3 bases, and the junction held 6 bases outside the gene matches. CDR3 nucleotides: TGCGCCAGCACGGACAGGCGAGACTACGAGCAGTACTTC. Protein sequence: CASTDRRDYEQYF.

Only a few counts were recorded for this clone. This chain links TRBV18 with TRBJ2-3, with D possibly matching TRBD1 (5 bases). Germline CDR1 and CDR2: KGHSH and LQKENI. The length of the CDR3 is 16 residues. V lost 2 bases to trimming and J lost 0 bases, with 12 bases between them. Here the CDR3 DNA reads TGTGCCAGCTCACCAGGGCCTCAGGGAAGCACAGATACGCAGTATTTT. Translated, it gives CASSPGPQGSTDTQYF.

J is TRBJ1-5 and V is TRBV30; D uncertain. The CDR3 is 12 residues long. Germline V gene data show CDR1 as GTSNPN and CDR2 as SVGIG (reference sequence). V was trimmed by 3 bases and J by 6 bases, leaving 9 bases between them. This chain's CDR3 is CAWSKEGQPQHF. The CDR3 DNA reads as TGTGCCTGGAGCAAGGAGGGTCAGCCCCAGCATTTT. Full variable domain (rest looked up from reference TRBV30 and TRBJ1-5): SQTIHQWPATLVQPVGSPLSLECTVEGTSNPNLYWYRQAAGRGLQLLFYSVGIGQISSEVPQNLSASRPQDRQFILSSKKLLLSDSGFYLCAWSKEGQPQHFGDGTRLSIL.

This clone occurred a few times. The chain couples TRBV7-9 to TRBJ1-2, with a possible D match to TRBD1 (6 bases). Trimming shortened V by 0 bases and J by 6 bases, and 17 bases separated the two germline ends. The CDR3 loop spans 16 amino acids. Per germline, CDR1 SEHNR and CDR2 FQNEAQ (reference sequence). The CDR3 here is CASSLARGAIPHGYTF. CDR3 DNA sequence: TGTGCCAGCAGCTTAGCCCGGGGGGCCATACCTCATGGCTACACCTTC.

The rearrangement links TRBV7-9 to TRBJ1-1; weak D call: TRBD1 (5 bases). The germline V and J ends were trimmed by 1 base and 8 bases, with 14 bases remaining between them. The CDR3 extends over 14 amino acids. Germline values: CDR1 SEHNR, CDR2 FQNEAQ (reference sequence). The chain's CDR3 is CASSLDWGGSEAFF. CDR3 in DNA: TGTGCCAGCAGCTTAGACTGGGGGGGTTCAGAAGCTTTCTTT.

This clone was seen a handful of times. The rearrangement links TRBV11-2 to TRBJ1-2; D unclear. The V and J ends lost 2 bases and 6 bases respectively, with 10 bases between them. The CDR3 consists of 13 residues. Looked up from germline, CDR1 is SGHAT and CDR2 is FQNNGV. Written as DNA, the CDR3 is TGTGCCAGCAGCTTAAAGGGAATGGATGGCTACACCTTC. Translated, it gives CASSLKGMDGYTF.

V and J are TRBV4-1 and TRBJ1-2, with no clear D. From germline, CDR1 is MGHRA and CDR2 YSYEKL. Trimming left V 1 base short and J 7 bases short, with 13 bases between. The CDR3 has 14 residues. The CDR3 protein is CASSQVGGLGGYTF. CDR3 nucleotide sequence: TGCGCCAGCAGCCAAGTTGGAGGGTTGGGTGGCTACACCTTC.

This clone has a handful of counts. V gene TRBV19 combines with J gene TRBJ2-3; D possibly corresponds to TRBD1 (8 bases). The germline gives CDR1 LNHDA, CDR2 SQIVND (reference sequence). The V end lost 7 bases, the J end lost 4 bases, and 15 bases lay between the germline ends. This CDR3 contains 14 residues. The CDR3 protein is CASNDRGGADTQYF. Here the CDR3 DNA reads TGTGCCAGTAACGACAGGGGAGGGGCAGATACGCAGTATTTT. The variable domain in full, with the rest retrieved from reference TRBV19 and TRBJ2-3, is DGGITQSPKYLFRKEGQNVTLSCEQNLNHDAMYWYRQDPGQGLRLIYYSQIVNDFQKGDIAEGYSVSREKKESFPLTVTSAQKNPTAFYLCASNDRGGADTQYFGPGTRLTVL.

This clone was seen only a few times. The genes are TRBV7-3 and TRBJ2-1, with D tentatively TRBD1 (6 bases). Trimming removed 5 bases from V and 2 bases from J, with 16 bases in between. The CDR3 runs to 16 residues. Germline V lookup: CDR1 SGHTA, CDR2 FQGTGA. The CDR3 DNA reads TGTGCCAGCAGCCGCCGACCGGGACAAGCCTACAATGAGCAGTTCTTC. This sequence encodes CASSRRPGQAYNEQFF.

In nucleotides, the CDR3 is TGTGCCAGCAGTCCCCGGACAGGAAGCCAGGAAAAACTGTTTTTT. Residues: CASSPRTGSQEKLFF. The gene calls are TRBV27 and TRBJ1-4; 7 bases line up with TRBD1. The CDR3 is 15 amino acids. Looked up from germline, CDR1 is MNHEY and CDR2 is SMNVEV (reference sequence). The V gene end was trimmed by 5 bases and the J gene end by 8 bases; junction bases not matched to a gene: 11.

The chain uses TRBV5-6 and TRBJ2-7; 8 bases are a match to TRBD1. V dropped 2 bases and J dropped 4; count of bases not matched to a gene: 11. Germline loops: CDR1 SGHDT, CDR2 YYEEEE. CDR3 length: 16 amino acids. As DNA, the CDR3 is TGTGCCAGCAGCTTTTCAGGGGGCTCGGCCGATTACGAGCAGTACTTC. Residues: CASSFSGGSADYEQYF.

This clone was found a few times. V gene TRBV5-1 combines with J gene TRBJ2-2; 8 nucleotides agree with TRBD1. The CDR3 is made up of 13 amino acids. Germline V gives CDR1 SGHRS, CDR2 YFSETQ. The V gene end was trimmed by 3 bases and the J gene end by 7 bases; junction bases not matched to a gene: 2. The CDR3 region is CASSWGTGGELFF. The CDR3 region has the DNA TGCGCCAGCAGCTGGGGGACAGGCGGGGAGCTGTTTTTT.

J is TRBJ2-5 and V is TRBV29-1; the D is unclear. The CDR3 has 14 amino acids. V lost 0 bases and J lost 2, with 10 bases in between. The germline CDR1 and CDR2 sequences are SQVTM and ANQGSEA. Written as DNA, the CDR3 is TGCAGCGTTGAAGATCCGGAAAGACAAGAGACCCAGTACTTC. Its protein is CSVEDPERQETQYF.

This clone was picked up a small number of times. The rearrangement uses TRBV2 and TRBJ2-5; TRBD2 might be the D (6 bases). Trimming removed 3 bases at V and 5 bases at J, with 13 bases between. Per the germline V gene, CDR1 is SNHLY and CDR2 is FYNNEI. The CDR3 has 14 residues. The CDR3 sequence: CASSDLRGGETQYF. CDR3 coding DNA: TGTGCCAGCAGTGACCTACGGGGAGGCGAGACCCAGTACTTC.

This clone showed up just a few times. The rearrangement links TRBV30 to TRBJ1-5, with 7 bases identical to TRBD1. The germline V gene encodes CDR1 GTSNPN and CDR2 SVGIG (reference sequence). Trimming removed 2 bases from V and 4 bases from J; junction bases left unmatched: 11. CDR3 length: 16 residues. The CDR3 reads CAWSHDRASNNQPQHF. The CDR3, as DNA: TGTGCCTGGAGTCACGACAGGGCATCAAATAATCAGCCCCAGCATTTT.